These 16 T cell receptor beta chains share one sample of origin, sequenced in a study of glioma-infiltrating T cells after dendritic cell vaccination. Generated by immunoSEQ multiplex PCR, the TCRdb table keeps only in-frame clones and is missing some. The repertoire holds about 58,000 clones, with around 85% as singletons. Time point indicated: after dendritic cell vaccination, including at tumor progression/relapse. Sequenced material: blood, taken after dendritic cell vaccination. These receptors all come from a human donor with glioblastoma.

The chain joins TRBV6-5 to TRBJ2-7, with D maybe TRBD2 (6 bases). CDR3 length: 12 amino acids. CDR1 is MNHEY and CDR2 is SVGAGI in the germline V gene. Trimming left V 2 bases short and J 7 bases short, with 9 bases between. CDR3 bases: TGTGCCAGCAGTTACGCGGGGCGGGAGCAGTACTTC. Its protein is CASSYAGREQYF.

This clone was found once. The chain uses TRBV4-3 and TRBJ2-7, with a tentative D call TRBD1 (6 bases). The germline V gene has CDR1 LGHNA and CDR2 YSLEER. CDR3 length equals 17 residues. V was clipped by 0 bases and J by 2 bases, with 17 bases between them. CDR3 residues: CASSQDRIVQGTYEQYF. Here the CDR3 DNA reads TGCGCCAGCAGCCAAGACAGAATCGTACAGGGAACCTACGAGCAGTACTTC.

This clone was seen once. The rearrangement uses TRBV5-1 and TRBJ1-6; TRBD1 might be the D (6 bases). There are 15 residues in the CDR3. Looked up from germline, CDR1 is SGHRS and CDR2 is YFSETQ. Trimming left V 0 bases short and J 7 bases short, with 11 bases between. The CDR3 nucleotides are TGCGCCAGCAGCTTGGGTGGGGGGGCGAATTCACCCCTCCACTTT. Residues: CASSLGGGANSPLHF.

The chain is built from TRBV4-2 and TRBJ1-3; TRBD1 might be the D (6 bases). The CDR3 is 15 residues long. Deletions cut 4 bases from V and 7 bases from J, with 17 bases between. Germline V gene sequence: CDR1 LGHNA, CDR2 YNFKEQ. This CDR3 is CASSPTGTFRNTIYF. The CDR3 nucleotides read TGTGCCAGCAGCCCTACAGGGACGTTTAGGAACACCATATATTTT.

This clone was observed once. Other DNA sequences in this sample translate to the same CDR3. This chain joins TRBV7-2 and TRBJ2-3, with TRBD2 as a possible D gene (6 bases). CDR1 is SGHTA and CDR2 is FQGNSA in the germline V gene. V lost 0 bases and J lost 1, with 8 bases in between. This CDR3 is built from 15 residues. This CDR3 is CASSLAGGRTDTQYF. CDR3 DNA sequence: TGTGCCAGCAGCTTAGCGGGGGGTCGCACAGATACGCAGTATTTT.

The V and J genes are TRBV4-3 and TRBJ2-3; D gene unclear. Looked up from germline, CDR1 is LGHNA and CDR2 is YSLEER. Between the trimmed V and J ends, which lost 1 base and 3 bases, there was a span of 14 bases. CDR3 size: 16 residues. CDR3 amino acids: CASSQGSIPQTDTQYF. In nucleotides, the CDR3 is TGCGCCAGCAGCCAAGGTTCCATACCCCAGACAGATACGCAGTATTTT.

This chain connects TRBV4-3 to TRBJ2-6; D might be TRBD1 (5 bases). The CDR3 covers 17 residues. Germline assignment: CDR1 LGHNA and CDR2 YSLEER. Trimming cost V 1 base and J 4 bases, with 14 bases left between them. The CDR3 is CASSQVRTSMGANVLTF. Written as DNA, the CDR3 is TGCGCCAGCAGCCAAGTAAGGACAAGCATGGGGGCCAACGTCCTGACTTTC.

This sequence joins TRBV28 and TRBJ2-7; D may be TRBD2 (5 bases). Germline V lookup: CDR1 MDHEN, CDR2 SYDVKM. The V and J ends lost 7 bases and 6 bases respectively, with 16 bases between them. This CDR3 has 13 residues. CDR3 residues: CASTLPTGIEQYF. In DNA, the CDR3 is TGTGCCAGCACATTACCGACCGGGATCGAGCAGTACTTC.

This rearrangement joins TRBV21-1 to TRBJ2-1; TRBD1 was called by the table and not checked on the DNA. TRBV21-1 is a recognized pseudogene. This CDR3 spans 16 amino acids. The CDR3 sequence: CASSDPGAEGPNEQFF. The CDR3 coding sequence is TGTGCCAGCAGCGATCCAGGGGCCGAGGGGCCCAATGAGCAGTTCTTC.

The chain uses TRBV4-3 and TRBJ1-5; D gene unclear. Trimming pared 0 bases from V and 3 bases from J, leaving 9 bases between. CDR3 length: 15 residues. Germline assignment: CDR1 LGHNA and CDR2 YSLEER. CDR3 region: CASSQDAQNNQPQHF. The CDR3 DNA follows: TGCGCCAGCAGCCAAGATGCACAGAACAATCAGCCCCAGCATTTT.

In this sample, this clone turned up once. The chain couples TRBV11-2 to TRBJ2-7, with a possible D match to TRBD2 (6 bases). This CDR3 comprises 15 residues. Germline CDR1 and CDR2: SGHAT and FQNNGV. V was cut by 1 base and J by 2 bases, with 12 bases left in between. The CDR3 is CASSLVGLAPYEQYF. Here the CDR3 DNA reads TGTGCCAGCAGCTTAGTAGGGCTAGCGCCCTACGAGCAGTACTTC.

V is TRBV9 and J is TRBJ2-3, with 11 nucleotides matching TRBD2. This CDR3 region has 15 residues. J gave up 4 bases and V 4 bases, and 5 bases lay outside the gene matches. CDR1 and CDR2 from the germline V gene are SGDLS and YYNGEE. The CDR3 sequence: CASSFSGGAADTQYF. CDR3 bases: TGTGCCAGCAGCTTTAGCGGGGGGGCCGCAGATACGCAGTATTTT.

This chain's CDR3 is CASSHPGQEGYTF. The CDR3 DNA reads as TGTGCCAGCTCACACCCGGGACAAGAGGGCTACACCTTC. J is TRBJ1-2 and V is TRBV18, with D tentatively TRBD1 (6 bases). Germline lookup yields CDR1 KGHSH and CDR2 LQKENI. This CDR3 contains 13 residues. Trimming removed 4 bases from V and 8 bases from J, with 14 bases in between.

The chain recombines TRBV19 with TRBJ1-5, with D perhaps matching TRBD1 (5 bases). CDR1 is LNHDA, CDR2 SQIVND, per germline (reference sequence). This CDR3 contains 15 residues. V was shortened by 6 bases and J by 4 bases, with 16 bases between the two germline ends. In nucleotides, the CDR3 is TGTGCCAGTAGCTGGGACTACCTCCCTAATCAGCCCCAGCATTTT. This translates into CASSWDYLPNQPQHF.

The J gene is TRBJ2-3, the V gene TRBV30; 10 nucleotides line up with TRBD2. CDR3 length: 19 residues. Germline CDR1 reads GTSNPN; CDR2 reads SVGIG (reference sequence). The J segment lost 0 bases and the V segment lost 4 bases, leaving 16 bases of the junction unmatched. CDR3 DNA sequence: TGTGCCTGGACCAATAGCGGGGGGACCCAATCGACTAGCACAGATACGCAGTATTTT. Residues: CAWTNSGGTQSTSTDTQYF. The full variable domain, its missing parts supplied by reference TRBV30 and TRBJ2-3, is SQTIHQWPATLVQPVGSPLSLECTVEGTSNPNLYWYRQAAGRGLQLLFYSVGIGQISSEVPQNLSASRPQDRQFILSSKKLLLSDSGFYLCAWTNSGGTQSTSTDTQYFGPGTRLTVL.

The chain has TRBV27 and TRBJ2-1; 9 bases match TRBD1. CDR1 is MNHEY and CDR2 is SMNVEV in the germline V gene (reference sequence). The CDR3 contains 15 residues. V was pared by 5 bases and J by 2 bases, with 4 bases of the junction left unmatched. The CDR3 reads CASSLRQGAYNEQFF. The CDR3 nucleotides read TGTGCCAGCAGTCTGCGACAGGGGGCCTACAATGAGCAGTTCTTC.